These T cell receptor beta chains were read from a single sample in a study of blood T cell repertoires in COVID-19. Sequencing was performed with immunoSEQ multiplex PCR; in TCRdb, only in-frame clones are kept and a portion is missing. The data contain 60,000 to 90,000 clones, roughly 89% of them singletons. The specimen was peripheral blood. The receptors derive from a man aged 45-60 years with acute or convalescent COVID-19. CDR3s include the opening cysteine and the closing phenylalanine or tryptophan. The D gene is left open where the match is weak. Clone size is given for some rows only: seen once, a few or many times, or a class if the clone is expanded.

d_gene,abundance,j_gene,v_gene,CDR3nt,CDR3aa
TRBD1,.,TRBJ1-5,TRBV28,TGTGCCAGCAGCCGACAGGGGGATCAGCCCCAGCATTTT,CASSRQGDQPQHF
.,.,TRBJ2-3,TRBV7-6,TGTGCCAGCAGCCCTAGTCGTCTTAGCACAGATACGCAGTATTTT,CASSPSRLSTDTQYF
TRBD1,.,TRBJ2-6,TRBV18,TGTGCCAGCTCACCACGGATAGGGGGCCGCTCTGGGGCCAACGTCCTGACTTTC,CASSPRIGGRSGANVLTF
.,.,TRBJ2-1,TRBV11-3,TGTGCCAGCAGCCCGGACAGAGGCGGTTCCTACAATGAGCAGTTCTTC,CASSPDRGGSYNEQFF
.,.,TRBJ1-1,TRBV9,TGTGCCAGCAGCGGCGGGGGGTTTCCTGAAGCTTTCTTT,CASSGGGFPEAFF
TRBD1,.,TRBJ2-1,TRBV11-2,TGTGCCAGCAGCTGGGACAGGGAGTACAATGAGCAGTTCTTC,CASSWDREYNEQFF
TRBD2,.,TRBJ2-3,TRBV6-2/TRBV6-3,TGTGCCAGCAGCTTTAGCGGGGGGGCAGATACGCAGTATTTT,CASSFSGGADTQYF
.,.,TRBJ2-1,TRBV19,TGTGCCAGTAGTATTACAGGGACCTACAATGAGCAGTTCTTC,CASSITGTYNEQFF
TRBD1,.,TRBJ1-2,TRBV5-1,TGCGCCAGCAGCTTGGGACAGGGTGGGAACTATGGCTACACCTTC,CASSLGQGGNYGYTF
TRBD2,.,TRBJ2-7,TRBV13,TGTGCCAGCAGCCTGGCGGGAGGGGAGCGCGAGCAGTACTTC,CASSLAGGEREQYF
.,.,TRBJ2-3,TRBV10-3,TGTGCCACCTGGGGGGAGTCAAATACGCAGTATTTT,CATWGESNTQYF
.,.,TRBJ2-2,TRBV7-9,TGTGCCAGCAGCTTTAGTGTCGGGAGTGTTGCCGGGGAGCTGTTTTTT,CASSFSVGSVAGELFF
.,once,TRBJ1-4,TRBV27,TGTGCCAGCAGTCCACTGGGGGGGCTCGCAACTAATGAAAAACTGTTTTTT,CASSPLGGLATNEKLFF
TRBD1,once,TRBJ1-3,TRBV30,TGTGCCTGGATGGTGCCGAATCAGGGGGCCGGAAACACCATATATTTT,CAWMVPNQGAGNTIYF
.,.,TRBJ2-1,TRBV13,TGTGCCAGCAGCTTAGCGGTTCGTGATAATGAGCAGTTCTTC,CASSLAVRDNEQFF
TRBD2,.,TRBJ2-7,TRBV7-2,TGTGCCAGCAGAACGGGACTAGCGGGAAGTTACGAGCAGTACTTC,CASRTGLAGSYEQYF
.,.,TRBJ1-5,TRBV6-6,TGTGCCAGCAGTTATACAGGGTGGCAGCCCCAGCATTTT,CASSYTGWQPQHF
.,.,TRBJ2-7,TRBV11-3,TGTGCCAGCAGCTTAGGAGGACTCTCCACCTACGAGCAGTACTTC,CASSLGGLSTYEQYF
TRBD2,.,TRBJ2-5,TRBV3-1/TRBV3-2,TGTGCCAGCAGCCAAGGGACTAGCGGGAGAATCGAGACCCAGTACTTC,CASSQGTSGRIETQYF
.,.,TRBJ2-5,TRBV28,TGTGCCAGCAATCCCCAGGGCTACCAAGAGACCCAGTACTTC,CASNPQGYQETQYF
TRBD1,.,TRBJ1-1,TRBV30,TGTGCCTGGGGACAGGGCGCGAACACAGAAGCTTTCTTT,CAWGQGANTEAFF
TRBD2,few,TRBJ2-1,TRBV5-4,TGTGCCAGCAGCCCCTGGGGACTAGCGGACAATGAGCAGTTCTTC,CASSPWGLADNEQFF
.,.,TRBJ2-5,TRBV9,TGTGCCAGCAGCGTGGGAACTAGCCAAGAGACCCAGTACTTC,CASSVGTSQETQYF
TRBD1,few,TRBJ2-7,TRBV6-5,TGTGCCAGCAGTTACTCGGGACAGAGCAGCTCCTACGAGCAGTACTTC,CASSYSGQSSSYEQYF
.,.,TRBJ2-1,TRBV7-9,TGTGCCAGCAGCCCCCCCCGGGGGAGCTACAATGAGCAGTTCTTC,CASSPPRGSYNEQFF
TRBD2,.,TRBJ2-7,TRBV3-1/TRBV3-2,TGTGCCAGCAGCCAAGATGCAGCGGGGGGGCCCCAGTACTTC,CASSQDAAGGPQYF
TRBD2,.,TRBJ2-7,TRBV7-2,TGTGCCAGCAACCCGGGTAGCGGGCCCTACGAGCAGTACTTC,CASNPGSGPYEQYF
.,once,TRBJ1-1,TRBV18,TGTGCCAGCTCACCACCGAGATCCGGGAACACTGAAGCTTTCTTT,CASSPPRSGNTEAFF
.,once,TRBJ2-1,TRBV11-2,TGTGCCAGCAGCCGAGCGGGCAGGGACTACAATGAGCAGTTCTTC,CASSRAGRDYNEQFF
TRBD2,few,TRBJ2-1,TRBV11-3,TGTGCCAGCAGCTTAGGTGGGCGGGAGGGCGTAGAGCAGTTCTTC,CASSLGGREGVEQFF
TRBD2,.,TRBJ2-1,TRBV2,TGTGCCAGCGAGCGGGGGTCCTACAATGAGCAGTTCTTC,CASERGSYNEQFF
TRBD2,.,TRBJ2-1,TRBV7-2,TGTGCCAGCAGCGATCGAGCGGGAGTAGGCCACAATGAGCAGTTCTTC,CASSDRAGVGHNEQFF
.,.,TRBJ2-3,TRBV12-3/TRBV12-4,TGTGCCAGCAGTTTAACGGGAGCAGATACGCAGTATTTT,CASSLTGADTQYF
.,.,TRBJ2-7,TRBV3-1/TRBV3-2,TGTGCCAGCAGCCAAGAACGGGGTTACGAGCAGTACTTC,CASSQERGYEQYF
TRBD1,once,TRBJ1-1,TRBV6-5,TGTGCCAGCAGTTACCAACAGGGGGGCACTGAAGCCTTCTTT,CASSYQQGGTEAFF
.,few,TRBJ2-2,TRBV5-5,TGTGCCAGCAGCTTATTTCTTTCCCGGGAGCTGTTTTTT,CASSLFLSRELFF
TRBD1,.,TRBJ2-1,TRBV6-2/TRBV6-3,TGTGCCAGCAGTGGATGGGACAGGGGCTACAATGAGCAGTTCTTC,CASSGWDRGYNEQFF
.,.,TRBJ2-7,TRBV6-6,TGTGCCAGCAGCTCAAATCGCGCTTTCTACGAGCAGTACTTC,CASSSNRAFYEQYF
.,.,TRBJ1-2,TRBV6-5,TGTGCCAGCAGTTACGGCGACAGGAACTTTAACTATGGCTACACCTTC,CASSYGDRNFNYGYTF
TRBD1,.,TRBJ1-5,TRBV28,TGTGCCAGCAGTCCCGGGACAGGGGGCTCTCAGCCCCAGCATTTT,CASSPGTGGSQPQHF
TRBD1,.,TRBJ2-7,TRBV7-6,TGTGCCAGCAGCCCGCAGGACGGGGGGACAGGGAACGAGCAGTACTTC,CASSPQDGGTGNEQYF
TRBD1,few,TRBJ2-7,TRBV5-6,TGTGCCAGCAGATACGGACAGGGCTCCTACGAGCAGTACTTC,CASRYGQGSYEQYF
TRBD2,.,TRBJ2-1,TRBV7-2,TGTGCCAGCAGCTTCCCGGGACTAGCTTCCAATGAGCAGTTCTTC,CASSFPGLASNEQFF
TRBD1,.,TRBJ2-2,TRBV19,TGTGCCAGTAGTATAGACCGACAGGGCACCGGGGAGCTGTTTTTT,CASSIDRQGTGELFF
.,.,TRBJ1-1,TRBV7-2,TGTGCCAGCAGCTTAGTAACAGGCACTAACACTGAAGCTTTCTTT,CASSLVTGTNTEAFF
.,few,TRBJ1-1,TRBV9,TGTGCCAGCAACGTGCAGGGCGACACTGAAGCTTTCTTT,CASNVQGDTEAFF
TRBD2,.,TRBJ2-1,TRBV9,TGTGCCAGCAGCCCCCGGACTAGCGGGAGAAATGAGCAGTTCTTC,CASSPRTSGRNEQFF